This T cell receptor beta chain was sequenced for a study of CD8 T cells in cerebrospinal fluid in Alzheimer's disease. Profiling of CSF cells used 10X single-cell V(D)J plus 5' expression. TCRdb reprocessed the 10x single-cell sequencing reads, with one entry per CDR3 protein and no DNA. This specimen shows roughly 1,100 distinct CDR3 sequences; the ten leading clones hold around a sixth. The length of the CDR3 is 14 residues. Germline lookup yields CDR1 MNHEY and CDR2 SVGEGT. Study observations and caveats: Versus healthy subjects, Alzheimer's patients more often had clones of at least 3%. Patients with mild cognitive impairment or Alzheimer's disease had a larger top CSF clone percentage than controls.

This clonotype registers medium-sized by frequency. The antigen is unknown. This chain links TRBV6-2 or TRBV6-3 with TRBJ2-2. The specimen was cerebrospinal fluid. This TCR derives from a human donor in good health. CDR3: CASSSDTYTGELFF.